The 22 T cell receptor beta chains below all came from one sample that was sequenced in a study of cytomegalovirus exposure and HLA in healthy donors listed by TCRdb under 2017. Libraries were constructed by the immunoSEQ multiplex PCR assay. A mixture of 60 forward primers for TCR Vbeta segments and 13 reverse primers for TCR Jbeta segments was used in the multiplex PCR. Entries here come from immuneACCESS through TCRdb and include only in-frame sequences with V and J called. Some clones fail to appear in such tables; in the studies checked, an unresolved V gene covers under half of the shortfall, and the cause of the remainder is unknown. The sample yields 100,000 to 150,000 clones; over 75% were counted once. The ten largest clones take up around 5.8% of the sample. Sequenced sample: PBMCs. These TCRs come from a young man in good health and CMV-seropositive.

This rearrangement joins TRBV28 to TRBJ1-1; TRBD1 is a possible D gene (5 bases). Germline CDR1 and CDR2: MDHEN and SYDVKM. This CDR3 contains 14 residues. V lost 10 bases to trimming and J lost 4 bases, with 19 bases between them. CDR3 in amino acids: CAIDEQAPGTEAFF. The DNA of the CDR3 is TGTGCCATCGACGAACAGGCTCCGGGCACTGAAGCTTTCTTT. Based on the CDR3 plus reference TRBV28 and TRBJ1-1, the full variable domain is DVKVTQSSRYLVKRTGEKVFLECVQDMDHENMFWYRQDPGLGLRLIYFSYDVKMKEKGDIPEGYSVSREKKERFSLILESASTNQTSMYLCAIDEQAPGTEAFFGQGTRLTVV.

J is TRBJ1-2 and V is TRBV9; D is undetermined. V lost 2 bases and J 7 bases, leaving 24 bases between the germline ends. CDR1 SGDLS and CDR2 YYNGEE come from the germline V gene. The CDR3 runs 17 residues. The CDR3 nucleotides read TGTGCCAGCAGCGTTTGGGCAGCGGCCCCCTCGGGGTTTGGCTACACCTTC. It translates to CASSVWAAAPSGFGYTF.

The gene calls are TRBV5-4 and TRBJ1-3, with TRBD1 matching 7 bases. Per the germline V gene, CDR1 is SGHNT and CDR2 is YYREEE (reference sequence). With V trimmed by 4 bases and J by 7 bases, 5 bases remained unmatched. The CDR3 contains 13 residues. This chain's CDR3 is CASSADRANTIYF. CDR3 bases: TGTGCCAGCAGCGCTGACAGGGCCAACACCATATATTTT.

This clone has a handful of counts. The chain carries TRBV2 and TRBJ2-7; TRBD1 might be the D (6 bases). V shed 8 bases and J shed 3 bases, with 14 bases lying between them. Germline CDR1 SNHLY, CDR2 FYNNEI. The CDR3 totals 13 residues. CDR3 sequence (DNA): TGTGCCAGCGATGGACAGAGACTCTACGAGCAGTACTTC. Translating it yields CASDGQRLYEQYF.

This chain connects TRBV14 to TRBJ2-1; 10 bases line up with TRBD2. Germline V gene data show CDR1 as SGHDN and CDR2 as FVKESK. V shed 4 bases, J shed 0 bases, and the junction held 3 bases outside the gene matches. CDR3 length: 16 amino acids. The chain's CDR3 is CASSPGLARSYNEQFF. CDR3 DNA: TGTGCCAGCAGCCCGGGACTAGCGCGCTCCTACAATGAGCAGTTCTTC.

The chain combines TRBV7-8 with TRBJ1-1; D might be TRBD1 (6 bases). V was pared by 1 base and J by 2 bases, with 17 bases between. From germline, CDR1 is SGHVS and CDR2 FQNEAQ. The length of the CDR3 is 17 residues. This CDR3 is CASSLVWGGRENTEAFF. CDR3 nucleotides: TGTGCCAGCAGCTTAGTTTGGGGGGGCAGGGAAAACACTGAAGCTTTCTTT. Based on the CDR3 plus reference TRBV7-8 and TRBJ1-1, the full variable domain is GAGVSQSPRYKVAKRGQDVALRCDPISGHVSLFWYQQALGQGPEFLTYFQNEAQLDKSGLPSDRFFAERPEGSVSTLKIQRTQQEDSAVYLCASSLVWGGRENTEAFFGQGTRLTVV.

CDR3 amino acids: CASSPAGTSGQETQYF. The DNA for the CDR3 is TGTGCCAGTAGTCCGGCCGGGACTAGCGGACAAGAGACCCAGTACTTC. This chain connects TRBV19 to TRBJ2-5; TRBD2 matches 11 bases. This CDR3 contains 16 residues. CDR1 and CDR2 from the germline V gene are LNHDA and SQIVND (reference sequence). V dropped 5 bases and J dropped 2; count of bases not matched to a gene: 7.

V and J are TRBV15 and TRBJ2-7, with a weak D call TRBD1 (6 bases). V was trimmed by 3 bases and J by 4 bases, leaving 13 bases between them. Germline V lookup: CDR1 LNHNV, CDR2 YYDKDF (reference sequence). The CDR3 contains 14 residues. The CDR3 spells CATSSDQGSYEQYF. The DNA for the CDR3 is TGTGCCACCAGCAGCGATCAGGGGAGTTACGAGCAGTACTTC.

The chain couples TRBV5-1 to TRBJ1-1; D might be TRBD1 (6 bases). There are 14 residues in the CDR3. Between the trimmed V and J ends, which lost 5 bases and 5 bases, there was a span of 16 bases. CDR1 SGHRS and CDR2 YFSETQ come from the germline V gene. The CDR3 here is CASRSVPGQTEAFF. In DNA, the CDR3 is TGCGCCAGCAGATCCGTCCCGGGACAAACTGAAGCTTTCTTT. Based on the CDR3 plus reference TRBV5-1 and TRBJ1-1, the full variable domain is KAGVTQTPRYLIKTRGQQVTLSCSPISGHRSVSWYQQTPGQGLQFLFEYFSETQRNKGNFPGRFSGRQFSNSRSEMNVSTLELGDSALYLCASRSVPGQTEAFFGQGTRLTVV.

The chain uses TRBV2 and TRBJ1-5, with 9 positions matching TRBD1. CDR1 and CDR2 from the germline V gene are SNHLY and FYNNEI. V lost 6 bases, J lost 6 bases, and 9 bases stayed unmatched. The CDR3 loop spans 15 amino acids. CDR3 loop: CASSSNRGQVQPQHF. The CDR3 region has the DNA TGTGCCAGCAGCTCCAACAGGGGGCAGGTTCAGCCCCAGCATTTT.

The chain couples TRBV6-1 to TRBJ2-5, with D tentatively TRBD2 (7 bases). The germline gives CDR1 MNHNS, CDR2 SASEGT. The CDR3 covers 17 residues. V lost 3 bases and J lost 4, with 21 bases in between. CDR3 loop: CASSDGIYRRGGETQYF. The CDR3 DNA reads TGTGCCAGCAGTGACGGTATCTATAGGAGGGGGGGAGAGACCCAGTACTTC.

The J gene is TRBJ2-1, the V gene TRBV12-5; TRBD2 matches 9 bases. CDR1 LGHNT and CDR2 FRNRAP come from the germline V gene. The ends lost 5 bases at V and 6 bases at J; junction bases unmatched: 8. The CDR3 totals 15 residues. CDR3 residues: CASGTRLAGFNEQFF. In DNA form, the CDR3 reads TGTGCTAGTGGTACCCGCCTAGCGGGGTTCAATGAGCAGTTCTTC.

The chain joins TRBV7-9 to TRBJ2-3, with a tentative D call TRBD1 (6 bases). CDR1 SEHNR and CDR2 FQNEAQ come from the germline V gene (reference sequence). The CDR3 is 18 residues long. V was shortened by 2 bases and J by 14 bases, with 32 bases between the two germline ends. CDR3 region: CASSLSVEGDVNRAGRYF. CDR3 nucleotide sequence: TGTGCCAGCAGCTTAAGTGTTGAGGGGGACGTGAACAGGGCCGGACGGTATTTT. The full variable domain, completed using reference TRBV7-9 and TRBJ2-3, is DTGVSQNPRHKITKRGQNVTFRCDPISEHNRLYWYRQTLGQGPEFLTYFQNEAQLEKSRLLSDRFSAERPKGSFSTLEIQRTEQGDSAMYLCASSLSVEGDVNRAGRYFGPGTRLTVL.

The CDR3 nucleotides read TGTGCCAGTAGTGACCCACTCGGGGTAGGCACTGAAGCTTTCTTT. Its translation is CASSDPLGVGTEAFF. This sequence joins TRBV19 and TRBJ1-1; D gene unclear. Germline CDR1 is LNHDA and CDR2 is SQIVND (reference sequence). The V gene lost 5 bases and the J gene lost 4 bases, with 17 bases spanning the gap. This CDR3 region has 15 residues.

The rearrangement joins TRBV2 to TRBJ1-5; 9 bases agree with TRBD1. V lost 5 bases, J lost 4 bases, and 3 bases stayed unmatched. CDR3 length: 14 residues. Germline assignment: CDR1 SNHLY and CDR2 FYNNEI. The CDR3 bases are TGTGCCAGCAGTTGGGACAGGGTTAATCAGCCCCAGCATTTT. Protein: CASSWDRVNQPQHF.

V gene TRBV27 combines with J gene TRBJ2-6; TRBD1 matches 7 bases. The CDR3 sequence is 15 residues long. V shed 6 bases and J 0 bases; nucleotides not matched to a gene: 2. Germline lookup yields CDR1 MNHEY and CDR2 SMNVEV (reference sequence). The CDR3 nucleotides read TGTGCCAGCAGCACAGGGGACTCTGGGGCCAACGTCCTGACTTTC. Its protein is CASSTGDSGANVLTF. Complete variable domain (other parts from reference TRBV27 and TRBJ2-6): EAQVTQNPRYLITVTGKKLTVTCSQNMNHEYMSWYRQDPGLGLRQIYYSMNVEVTDKGDVPEGYKVSRKEKRNFPLILESPSPNQTSLYFCASSTGDSGANVLTFGAGSRLTVL.

V usage is TRBV5-1 and J usage is TRBJ1-1; 8 nucleotides line up with TRBD1. The CDR3 extends over 14 amino acids. CDR1 SGHRS and CDR2 YFSETQ come from the germline V gene. V shed 1 base and J 6 bases; nucleotides not matched to a gene: 5. CDR3 region: CASSLNRGDPEAFF. Written as DNA, the CDR3 is TGCGCCAGCAGCTTGAACAGGGGGGACCCTGAAGCTTTCTTT.

This clone has only a few counts. V and J are TRBV4-1 and TRBJ1-1, with D tentatively TRBD1 (6 bases). Germline V gene sequence: CDR1 MGHRA, CDR2 YSYEKL. V lost 6 bases and J 1 base, leaving 9 bases between the germline ends. The CDR3 length is 13 residues. The DNA for the CDR3 is TGCGCCAGCAGTACGACAGGGAACACTGAAGCTTTCTTT. Protein: CASSTTGNTEAFF.

This rearrangement joins TRBV28 to TRBJ2-1; tentatively, D is TRBD2 (5 bases). This CDR3 comprises 13 residues. Germline loops: CDR1 MDHEN, CDR2 SYDVKM. The CDR3: CVSVGGSYNEQFF. In nucleotides, the CDR3 is TGTGTCTCGGTGGGCGGGTCCTACAATGAGCAGTTCTTC.

This sequence joins TRBV7-2 and TRBJ2-7; D is perhaps TRBD2 (5 bases). Trimming removed 1 base from V and 3 bases from J, with 13 bases in between. From germline, CDR1 is SGHTA and CDR2 FQGNSA. The length of the CDR3 is 15 residues. CDR3 protein: CASSLGTRPYYEQYF. Here the CDR3 DNA reads TGTGCCAGCAGCTTAGGGACTCGGCCTTACTACGAGCAGTACTTC.

Turning to this clone: At one of its ends the junction is not consistent with the germline gene, which may arise from a read error. The CDR3 sequence is CSSSLVVLGGIEKLFF. The CDR3 DNA reads as TGTTCCAGCAGCTTAGTAGTTCTGGGAGGGATAGAAAAACTGTTTTTT. The chain has TRBV7-9 and TRBJ1-4; D unclear. The CDR3 extends over 16 amino acids. The germline V gene encodes CDR1 SEHNR and CDR2 FQNEAQ (reference sequence).

The rearrangement joins TRBV5-1 to TRBJ1-1; tentative D call: TRBD1 (5 bases). This CDR3 contains 14 residues. Germline V lookup: CDR1 SGHRS, CDR2 YFSETQ. V shed 4 bases and J shed 5 bases, with 15 bases lying between them. CDR3 loop: CASSRLGEGTEAFF. CDR3 sequence (DNA): TGCGCCAGCAGCCGCCTGGGGGAGGGTACTGAAGCTTTCTTT.